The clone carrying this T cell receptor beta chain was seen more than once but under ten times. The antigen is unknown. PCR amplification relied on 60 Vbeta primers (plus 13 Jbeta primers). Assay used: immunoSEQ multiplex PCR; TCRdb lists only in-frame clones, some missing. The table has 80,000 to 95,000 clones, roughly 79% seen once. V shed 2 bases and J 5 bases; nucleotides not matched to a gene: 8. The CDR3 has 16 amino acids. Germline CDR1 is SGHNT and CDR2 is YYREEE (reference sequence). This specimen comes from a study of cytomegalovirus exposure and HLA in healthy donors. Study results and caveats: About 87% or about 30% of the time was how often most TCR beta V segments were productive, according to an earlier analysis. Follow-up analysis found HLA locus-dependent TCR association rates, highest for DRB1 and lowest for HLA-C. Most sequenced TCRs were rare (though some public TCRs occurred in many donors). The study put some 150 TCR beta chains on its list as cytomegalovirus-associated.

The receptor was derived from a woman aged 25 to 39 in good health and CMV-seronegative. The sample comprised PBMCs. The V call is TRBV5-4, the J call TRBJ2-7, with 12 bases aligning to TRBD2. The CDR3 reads CASSFRLAGDLDEQYF. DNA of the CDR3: TGTGCCAGCAGCTTTCGACTAGCGGGAGATCTCGACGAGCAGTACTTC.